Following are 19 T cell receptor beta chains from one sample sequenced in a study of cytomegalovirus exposure and HLA in healthy donors. PCR used 60 Vbeta primers and 13 Jbeta primers. Using immunoSEQ multiplex PCR, the repertoire was profiled, and TCRdb retains in-frame clones only, with some absent. Of roughly 100,000 clones listed, around four fifths are singletons. The specimen was PBMCs. These TCRs come from a woman aged 40 to 49 in good health and CMV-seropositive.

This chain links TRBV7-9 with TRBJ1-4; no firm D call. The CDR3 runs 15 residues. Germline CDR1 reads SEHNR; CDR2 reads FQNEAQ (reference sequence). The V and J ends lost 4 bases and 7 bases respectively, with 16 bases between them. CDR3 sequence reads: CASSSWGGRGEKLFF. The DNA for the CDR3 is TGTGCCAGCAGCTCTTGGGGTGGACGGGGTGAAAAACTGTTTTTT.

The rearrangement uses TRBV18 and TRBJ1-5, with 9 bases that match TRBD1. The V gene's germline CDR1 is KGHSH and CDR2 LQKENI. V gave up 6 bases and J gave up 12 bases; unmatched junction bases: 12. The CDR3 extends over 14 amino acids. The CDR3 DNA reads TGTGCCAGCTCGCCAACAGGGGGCCTCTCGGGCCAGCATTTT. Its protein is CASSPTGGLSGQHF.

This sequence joins TRBV28 and TRBJ1-4; 8 nucleotides match TRBD1. CDR1 and CDR2 (germline): MDHEN, SYDVKM. The CDR3 is 21 residues long. J lost 8 bases, V lost 10 bases, and 33 bases had no gene match. The CDR3 reads CATSYPLEGQGVDGFKEKLFF. The CDR3 DNA is TGTGCCACATCCTATCCCCTCGAAGGACAGGGTGTGGATGGGTTTAAGGAAAAACTGTTTTTT.

This chain links TRBV27 with TRBJ1-6; D not resolved. Germline loops: CDR1 MNHEY, CDR2 SMNVEV (reference sequence). The CDR3 runs 13 residues. Trimming left V 6 bases short and J 2 bases short, with 5 bases between. The CDR3 loop reads CASRQAYNSPLHF. DNA for the CDR3: TGTGCCAGCAGACAAGCCTATAATTCACCCCTCCACTTT.

For the CDR3, the DNA is TGTGCCAGCAGCAAAAAATCGGGAGCTCACAATGAGCAGTTCTTC. It encodes CASSKKSGAHNEQFF. This rearrangement joins TRBV21-1 to TRBJ2-1; the listed D gene, TRBD2, was not tested against the DNA. TRBV21-1 is described as a pseudogene. CDR3 length: 15 amino acids.

In this sample, this clone turned up many times. The chain carries TRBV7-9 and TRBJ2-7; 7 bases fit TRBD1. Germline V lookup: CDR1 SEHNR, CDR2 FQNEAQ (reference sequence). This CDR3 has 15 residues. V shed 4 bases and J 3 bases; nucleotides not matched to a gene: 9. In nucleotides, the CDR3 is TGTGCCAGCAGCTCCCCCGGGACAGCACTCTACGAGCAGTACTTC. Amino acids: CASSSPGTALYEQYF.

This chain uses TRBV11-2 with TRBJ2-5; D is uncertain. With 4 bases removed from V and 6 bases from J, the gap between germline ends came to 15 bases. CDR1 is SGHAT, CDR2 FQNNGV, per germline. The CDR3 has 14 amino acids. The CDR3 protein is CASSSLRGPKTQYF. The CDR3 nucleotides read TGTGCCAGCAGCTCACTCCGTGGGCCCAAGACCCAGTACTTC.

The gene calls are TRBV28 and TRBJ1-5; D may be TRBD1 (6 bases). CDR3 length: 12 amino acids. V lost 5 bases and J lost 6, with 8 bases in between. Germline V gene lookup returns CDR1 MDHEN and CDR2 SYDVKM. The CDR3 DNA reads as TGTGCCAGCAGTCGGACAGTTCAGCCCCAGCATTTT. This translates into CASSRTVQPQHF. The full variable domain, its missing parts supplied by reference TRBV28 and TRBJ1-5, is DVKVTQSSRYLVKRTGEKVFLECVQDMDHENMFWYRQDPGLGLRLIYFSYDVKMKEKGDIPEGYSVSREKKERFSLILESASTNQTSMYLCASSRTVQPQHFGDGTRLSIL.

V gene TRBV5-4 combines with J gene TRBJ2-5, with D tentatively TRBD1 (5 bases). The ends were cut back, 0 bases at V and 1 base at J, with 7 bases in the middle. The CDR3 spans 14 residues. Germline CDR1 reads SGHNT; CDR2 reads YYREEE (reference sequence). The chain's CDR3 is CASSLGQIQETQYF. In DNA form, the CDR3 reads TGTGCCAGCAGCTTGGGACAGATCCAAGAGACCCAGTACTTC.

The gene calls are TRBV9 and TRBJ2-3, with 9 bases aligning to TRBD2. There are 15 residues in the CDR3. V lost 3 bases and J lost 5; bases outside the gene matches: 7. CDR1 is SGDLS and CDR2 is YYNGEE in the germline V gene. CDR3 nucleotides: TGTGCCAGCAGCGCATTGGGACTAGCTGGAGATACGCAGTATTTT. Amino acid sequence: CASSALGLAGDTQYF.

This clone was recorded a few times. The V and J genes are TRBV4-2 and TRBJ2-3, with 8 bases fitting TRBD1. CDR1 LGHNA and CDR2 YNFKEQ come from the germline V gene. V lost 5 bases and J lost 0; bases outside the gene matches: 4. This CDR3 contains 15 residues. CDR3 in amino acids: CASSSRQGSTDTQYF. For the CDR3, the DNA is TGTGCCAGCAGCTCCCGACAGGGGAGCACAGATACGCAGTATTTT.

The J gene is TRBJ1-1, the V gene TRBV9, with D maybe TRBD1 (5 bases). The CDR3 loop spans 14 amino acids. From germline, CDR1 is SGDLS and CDR2 YYNGEE. Trimming left V 0 bases short and J 6 bases short, with 12 bases between. Written as DNA, the CDR3 is TGTGCCAGCAGCGTAGGTAGCAGGGCTGCTGAAGCTTTCTTT. Its protein is CASSVGSRAAEAFF.

V usage is TRBV7-2 and J usage is TRBJ1-4; D remains unclear. This CDR3 is 17 amino acids long. V was cut by 5 bases and J by 0 bases, with 16 bases left in between. The germline gives CDR1 SGHTA, CDR2 FQGNSA. The CDR3 sequence is CASSPIGRSATNEKLFF. The CDR3 nucleotides read TGTGCCAGCAGCCCAATTGGTAGATCTGCAACTAATGAAAAACTGTTTTTT.

This clone was detected only a few times. V is TRBV7-6 and J is TRBJ2-1, with a tentative D call TRBD2 (5 bases). Germline V gene lookup returns CDR1 SGHVS and CDR2 FNYEAQ. V dropped 4 bases and J dropped 8 bases, with 15 bases sitting between them. The CDR3 is 14 residues long. CDR3: CASSSVRGSDEQFF. CDR3 bases: TGTGCCAGCAGCTCAGTTCGGGGTAGCGATGAGCAGTTCTTC.

This rearrangement joins TRBV5-4 to TRBJ1-2, with 8 positions matching TRBD1. V shed 7 bases, J shed 4 bases, and the junction held 6 bases outside the gene matches. Germline-derived CDR1 and CDR2 are SGHNT and YYREEE (reference sequence). The CDR3 contains 13 residues. CDR3 nucleotides: TGTGCCAGCTCCCAGGGGGCACCCTATGGCTACACCTTC. Encoded protein: CASSQGAPYGYTF. Combining the CDR3 with reference TRBV5-4 and TRBJ1-2 gives the whole variable domain ETGVTQSPTHLIKTRGQQVTLRCSSQSGHNTVSWYQQALGQGPQFIFQYYREEENGRGNFPPRFSGLQFPNYSSELNVNALELDDSALYLCASSQGAPYGYTFGSGTRLTVV.

The chain couples TRBV5-1 to TRBJ2-7; D unclear. V was shortened by 0 bases and J by 0 bases, with 4 bases between the two germline ends. Germline assignment: CDR1 SGHRS and CDR2 YFSETQ. This CDR3 is built from 13 residues. The CDR3 region is CASSLASSYEQYF. The DNA of the CDR3 is TGCGCCAGCAGCTTGGCTAGCTCCTACGAGCAGTACTTC.

The chain carries TRBV19 and TRBJ1-1; a weak D match, TRBD1 (6 bases). This CDR3 has 14 amino acids. Germline loops: CDR1 LNHDA, CDR2 SQIVND (reference sequence). Trimming cost V 6 bases and J 0 bases, with 11 bases left between them. For the CDR3, the DNA is TGTGCCAGTAGGTTGGACAGTCTGAACACTGAAGCTTTCTTT. This translates into CASRLDSLNTEAFF.

The chain couples TRBV9 to TRBJ2-1; 8 bases fit TRBD1. CDR1 and CDR2 (germline): SGDLS, YYNGEE. J lost 4 bases, V lost 0 bases, and 6 bases had no gene match. There are 16 residues in the CDR3. CDR3 loop: CASSVEHDRGYNEQFF. The CDR3 DNA sequence: TGTGCCAGCAGCGTAGAACACGACAGGGGTTACAATGAGCAGTTCTTC.

About this clone: Other DNA sequences from this sample encode an identical CDR3 as well. The chain recombines TRBV13 with TRBJ2-7, with D unclear. CDR1 and CDR2 from the germline V gene are PRHDT and FYEKMQ (reference sequence). V was shortened by 2 bases and J by 7 bases, with 9 bases between the two germline ends. The CDR3 covers 12 residues. The CDR3 loop is CASSLRGGEQYF. The CDR3 nucleotides read TGTGCCAGCAGCTTAAGAGGTGGAGAGCAGTACTTC.